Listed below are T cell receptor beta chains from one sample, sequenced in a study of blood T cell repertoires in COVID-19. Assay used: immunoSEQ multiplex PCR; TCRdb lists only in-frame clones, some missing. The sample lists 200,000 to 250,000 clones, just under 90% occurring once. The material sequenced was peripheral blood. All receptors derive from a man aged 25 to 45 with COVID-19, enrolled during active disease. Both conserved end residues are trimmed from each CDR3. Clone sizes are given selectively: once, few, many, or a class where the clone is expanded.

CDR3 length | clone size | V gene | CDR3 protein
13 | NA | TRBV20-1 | SASGPAGVSNEQF
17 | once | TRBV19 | ASRRVAGVGFGTNTEAF
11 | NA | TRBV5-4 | ASSQDRSRTQY
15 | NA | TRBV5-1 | ASSSYLPGQATDTQY
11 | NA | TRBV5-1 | ASSLSGGTEAF
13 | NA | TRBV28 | ASSLPDRRLYEQY
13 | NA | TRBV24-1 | ATSDGQGSGNTIY
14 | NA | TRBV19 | ATSIGGVSYNSPLH
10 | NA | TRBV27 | ASSPPIGELF
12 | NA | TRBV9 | ASSVSTRNTEAF
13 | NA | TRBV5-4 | ASSPTGRVKNIQY
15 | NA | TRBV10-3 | AISKDRDVRSYNEQF
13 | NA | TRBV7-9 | ASSLVAGSQETQY
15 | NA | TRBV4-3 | ASSQDGGVAGIYEQY
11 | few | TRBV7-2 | ASSLPDTYEQY
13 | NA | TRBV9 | ASSQGGSGVETQY
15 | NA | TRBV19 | ASSISGLAGGTDTQY
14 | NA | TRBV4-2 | ASSQEGATGNSPLH
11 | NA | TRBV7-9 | ASSLDRDREAF
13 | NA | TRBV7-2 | ASSSRQGEPYEQY
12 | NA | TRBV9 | ASSVGQGPYGYT
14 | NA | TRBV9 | ASSARHPDSQETQY
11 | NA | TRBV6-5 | AGTPNSGNTIY
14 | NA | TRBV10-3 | AISHSPGTGGDGYT
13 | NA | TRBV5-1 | ASSFGQASYNEQF
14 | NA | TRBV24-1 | ATRDDSAGGVDTQY
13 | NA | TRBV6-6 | ASSYSPGVNSPLH
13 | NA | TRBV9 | ASSVKAGAANEQF
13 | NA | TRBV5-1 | ASSSLAGGPGEQF
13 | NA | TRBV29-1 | SVGRLGQGGTEAF
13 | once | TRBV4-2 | ASSQARQANEKLF
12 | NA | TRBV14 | ASSQVLSDYGYT
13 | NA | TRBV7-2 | ASSWDRGPNYEQY
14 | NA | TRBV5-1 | ASSPDGLAMPYEQY
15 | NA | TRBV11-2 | ASSLVDRGRDTGELF
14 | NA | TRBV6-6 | ASRPARDRANEKLF
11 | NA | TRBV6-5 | ASSLREPYGYT
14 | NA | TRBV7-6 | ASSLATLAGAIEQF